Shown below are 31 T cell receptor beta chains from a single sample sequenced in a study of shared clonotypes between healthy human individuals. The data were produced by immunoSEQ multiplex PCR, yet TCRdb's version contains in-frame clones alone and is incomplete. In the table there are over a million clones, approximately 98.5% of which are singletons. Sequencing was carried out using naive CD4+ T cells sorted from blood. Described subset: CD45RA+ positively selected. The source of these receptors is a man aged 25 to 40 in good health.

This chain connects TRBV9 to TRBJ2-3, with 11 positions matching TRBD2. CDR3 length equals 16 residues. V lost 1 base to trimming and J lost 5 bases; unmatched junction nucleotides: 6. Germline V CDR1 and CDR2: SGDLS, YYNGEE. Written as DNA, the CDR3 is TGTGCCAGCAGCGTAAAGACTAGCGGGATATTAGATACGCAGTATTTT. Encoded protein: CASSVKTSGILDTQYF. The full variable domain, with the rest looked up from reference TRBV9 and TRBJ2-3, is DSGVTQTPKHLITATGQRVTLRCSPRSGDLSVYWYQQSLDQGLQFLIQYYNGEERAKGNILERFSAQQFPDLHSELNLSSLELGDSALYFCASSVKTSGILDTQYFGPGTRLTVL.

V and J are TRBV10-2 and TRBJ2-7; 7 bases are a match to TRBD1. The CDR3 covers 15 residues. Per germline, CDR1 WSHSY and CDR2 SAAADI. V lost 8 bases, J lost 4 bases, and 14 bases stayed unmatched. The DNA of the CDR3 is TGCGCCAGCGGAGGATTCGACAGGGCGCATTACGAGCAGTACTTC. Its protein is CASGGFDRAHYEQYF.

The V gene is TRBV5-4, the J gene TRBJ1-5; perhaps TRBD1 as D (5 bases). This CDR3 contains 13 residues. Trimming left V 6 bases short and J 1 base short, with 8 bases between. Germline loops: CDR1 SGHNT, CDR2 YYREEE (reference sequence). The CDR3 region is CASNRDSNQPQHF. CDR3 nucleotides: TGTGCCAGCAACCGGGACAGCAATCAGCCCCAGCATTTT.

The chain carries TRBV29-1 and TRBJ2-3; D is possibly TRBD2 (6 bases). Looked up from germline, CDR1 is SQVTM and CDR2 is ANQGSEA. The CDR3 is 16 residues long. V gave up 6 bases and J gave up 2 bases, with 21 bases separating them. The DNA for the CDR3 is TGCAGCGTGGGGTTGCGGGACCTATTCTACACAGATACGCAGTATTTT. It yields the protein CSVGLRDLFYTDTQYF.

V usage is TRBV5-1 and J usage is TRBJ2-7; D perhaps matches TRBD2 (5 bases). V lost 7 bases and J lost 7, with 12 bases in between. CDR1 and CDR2 from the germline V gene are SGHRS and YFSETQ. This CDR3 comprises 11 residues. The CDR3 nucleotides are TGCGCCAGCCGTAGCCAGCGGGAGCAGTACTTC. This codes for CASRSQREQYF.

With regard to this clone: This same CDR3 is encoded by further DNA sequences in the sample. The chain recombines TRBV19 with TRBJ2-7; the D is unclear. Trimming took off 5 bases at V and 3 bases at J, with 14 bases between the two ends. CDR3 length equals 14 residues. CDR1 and CDR2 (germline): LNHDA, SQIVND (reference sequence). For the CDR3, the DNA is TGTGCCAGTAGTCCGAAAACGGGCGGCTACGAGCAGTACTTC. This translates into CASSPKTGGYEQYF.

The chain carries TRBV5-4 and TRBJ2-4; 10 bases line up with TRBD2. The germline V gene has CDR1 SGHNT and CDR2 YYREEE (reference sequence). With 4 bases clipped from V and 5 bases from J, the junction kept 9 bases outside the gene matches. This CDR3 comprises 16 residues. The CDR3 sequence: CASSDEREGRQNIQYF. The CDR3 bases are TGTGCCAGCAGCGACGAGCGGGAGGGCAGGCAAAACATTCAGTACTTC.

V and J are TRBV7-2 and TRBJ2-3; TRBD2 matches at 11 bases. This CDR3 comprises 13 residues. The ends lost 5 bases at V and 5 bases at J; junction bases unmatched: 0. CDR1 SGHTA and CDR2 FQGNSA come from the germline V gene. As DNA, the CDR3 is TGTGCCAGCAGCACTAGCGGGAGAGATACGCAGTATTTT. Translated: CASSTSGRDTQYF.

This chain joins TRBV2 and TRBJ1-4; D remains unclear. The CDR3 consists of 16 residues. Trimming shortened V by 5 bases and J by 0 bases, and 13 bases separated the two germline ends. Germline V gene sequence: CDR1 SNHLY, CDR2 FYNNEI. CDR3 DNA sequence: TGTGCCAGCAGTCTAGCCTCGATTGCAACTAATGAAAAACTGTTTTTT. This gives the protein CASSLASIATNEKLFF.

The chain recombines TRBV29-1 with TRBJ2-3, with 9 bases aligning to TRBD1. This CDR3 region has 15 residues. Losses at the gene ends were 6 bases for V and 2 bases for J; bases not matched to a gene: 9. The V gene's germline CDR1 is SQVTM and CDR2 ANQGSEA. The DNA of the CDR3 is TGCAGCGTCGCCCTGGGACAGGGACACACAGATACGCAGTATTTT. This gives the protein CSVALGQGHTDTQYF.

The count of this clone is one. The chain has TRBV10-1 and TRBJ2-7; D unresolved. Germline V gene sequence: CDR1 WNHNN, CDR2 SYGVQD (reference sequence). This CDR3 is 13 amino acids long. Trimming took 2 bases from V and 2 from J, leaving 7 bases between them. CDR3 DNA: TGCGCCAGCAGTGAGAACGTAGCCTACGAGCAGTACTTC. This codes for CASSENVAYEQYF.

The chain joins TRBV5-1 to TRBJ1-4; D not resolved. The V gene lost 0 bases and the J gene lost 3 bases, with 9 bases spanning the gap. Per germline, CDR1 SGHRS and CDR2 YFSETQ. The CDR3 consists of 15 residues. The CDR3, as DNA: TGCGCCAGCAGCTTGGTTCGGGCTCCTAATGAAAAACTGTTTTTT. This encodes CASSLVRAPNEKLFF.

This clone showed up just once. V is TRBV11-2 and J is TRBJ2-7, with D maybe TRBD2 (5 bases). V dropped 4 bases and J dropped 12 bases, with 19 bases sitting between them. Germline V gives CDR1 SGHAT, CDR2 FQNNGV. This CDR3 contains 13 residues. CDR3 residues: CASSSLDSLATYF. DNA for the CDR3: TGTGCCAGCAGCTCTTTGGACTCGCTTGCGACGTACTTC.

This clone was recorded only once. This specimen includes other DNA sequences encoding the same CDR3. The CDR3 region has the DNA TGTGCCACCAGCAGAGATCCCGACTACGAGCAGTACTTC. Its protein product is CATSRDPDYEQYF. The gene calls are TRBV15 and TRBJ2-7; D remains unclear. The CDR3 runs 13 residues. Germline loops: CDR1 LNHNV, CDR2 YYDKDF (reference sequence). Trimming shortened V by 0 bases and J by 3 bases, and 6 bases separated the two germline ends.

The rearrangement uses TRBV28 and TRBJ2-1; 11 positions agree with TRBD2. The J segment lost 6 bases and the V segment lost 4 bases, leaving 11 bases of the junction unmatched. This CDR3 comprises 17 residues. CDR1 MDHEN and CDR2 SYDVKM come from the germline V gene. The CDR3 DNA follows: TGTGCCAGCAGTTCCATAGCGGGAGGGCGCTCGGTCAATGAGCAGTTCTTC. It specifies CASSSIAGGRSVNEQFF.

CDR3 loop: CASSLFYRFNSYNEQFF. The CDR3 DNA reads TGTGCCAGCAGTTTATTTTATCGGTTTAACTCCTACAATGAGCAGTTCTTC. The V gene is TRBV28, the J gene TRBJ2-1; D ambiguous. Trimming removed 1 base from V and 0 bases from J, with 13 bases in between. The CDR3 length is 17 residues. Germline V CDR1 and CDR2: MDHEN, SYDVKM. The variable domain in full, with the rest retrieved from reference TRBV28 and TRBJ2-1, is DVKVTQSSRYLVKRTGEKVFLECVQDMDHENMFWYRQDPGLGLRLIYFSYDVKMKEKGDIPEGYSVSREKKERFSLILESASTNQTSMYLCASSLFYRFNSYNEQFFGPGTRLTVL.

The rearrangement joins TRBV7-9 to TRBJ2-2; a possible D gene is TRBD1 (5 bases). CDR1 SEHNR and CDR2 FQNEAQ come from the germline V gene (reference sequence). The CDR3 loop spans 16 amino acids. The V end was cut by 3 bases, the J end by 1 base, with 12 bases between. CDR3 sequence: CASSFRQGKNTGELFF. CDR3 DNA: TGTGCCAGCAGCTTTAGGCAGGGAAAGAACACCGGGGAGCTGTTTTTT.

The chain couples TRBV9 to TRBJ2-7; D gene uncertain. V lost 4 bases to trimming and J lost 6 bases, with 14 bases between them. Germline values: CDR1 SGDLS, CDR2 YYNGEE. This CDR3 has 13 amino acids. The CDR3 protein is CASSPRHQREQYF. DNA of the CDR3: TGTGCCAGCAGCCCAAGACACCAGCGCGAGCAGTACTTC.

The chain carries TRBV5-1 and TRBJ1-1; D gene uncertain. This CDR3 has 16 amino acids. Germline-derived CDR1 and CDR2 are SGHRS and YFSETQ. The V end was cut by 4 bases, the J end by 0 bases, with 16 bases between. CDR3 DNA: TGCGCCAGCAGCCTTCTAGAGCACGGAATGAACACTGAAGCTTTCTTT. This translates into CASSLLEHGMNTEAFF.

This clone was seen a single time. This chain uses TRBV7-6 with TRBJ2-1, with D possibly matching TRBD1 (5 bases). V was cut by 5 bases and J by 0 bases, with 11 bases left in between. Germline V CDR1 and CDR2: SGHVS, FNYEAQ. There are 15 residues in the CDR3. This chain's CDR3 is CASSTQGYSYNEQFF. Written as DNA, the CDR3 is TGTGCCAGCAGCACTCAGGGCTACTCCTACAATGAGCAGTTCTTC.

The CDR3 DNA follows: TGTGCCAGCAGCTCCCGGGACAGAGTCACCGGGGAGCTGTTTTTT. It specifies CASSSRDRVTGELFF. V and J are TRBV5-4 and TRBJ2-2; 7 bases line up with TRBD1. Losses at the gene ends were 3 bases for V and 4 bases for J; bases not matched to a gene: 6. Germline CDR1 reads SGHNT; CDR2 reads YYREEE (reference sequence). CDR3 size: 15 residues.

This chain joins TRBV27 and TRBJ1-5; D not certain. Trimming shortened V by 0 bases and J by 5 bases, and 2 bases separated the two germline ends. Per germline, CDR1 MNHEY and CDR2 SMNVEV (reference sequence). This CDR3 has 12 residues. CDR3 residues: CASSLSDQPQHF. The CDR3 region has the DNA TGTGCCAGCAGTTTATCGGATCAGCCCCAGCATTTT.

This rearrangement joins TRBV5-1 to TRBJ2-7, with 13 bases that match TRBD2. Germline loops: CDR1 SGHRS, CDR2 YFSETQ. V shed 4 bases and J 3 bases; nucleotides not matched to a gene: 4. The CDR3 has 15 amino acids. Here the CDR3 DNA reads TGCGCCAGCAGCGCAGGGACTAGCGGGATCTACGAGCAGTACTTC. Its protein product is CASSAGTSGIYEQYF.

The chain recombines TRBV11-2 with TRBJ2-2; a weak D match, TRBD2 (5 bases). The CDR3 spans 17 residues. The V gene's germline CDR1 is SGHAT and CDR2 FQNNGV. V was clipped by 6 bases and J by 0 bases, with 17 bases between them. The CDR3: CASRRAIGGANTGELFF. CDR3 DNA sequence: TGTGCCAGCAGAAGAGCGATAGGAGGCGCGAACACCGGGGAGCTGTTTTTT.

The V and J genes are TRBV28 and TRBJ1-2, with D unclear. The CDR3 is made up of 13 amino acids. Trimming removed 4 bases at V and 1 base at J, with 7 bases between. Germline values: CDR1 MDHEN, CDR2 SYDVKM. CDR3 protein: CASSYGYNYGYTF. The CDR3 nucleotides are TGTGCCAGCAGTTATGGATATAACTATGGCTACACCTTC.

The chain employs TRBV10-3 and TRBJ2-7, with a tentative D call TRBD1 (6 bases). The germline gives CDR1 ENHRY, CDR2 SYGVKD. CDR3 length equals 14 residues. V was trimmed by 6 bases and J by 3 bases, leaving 15 bases between them. CDR3 protein: CAIRDRDTYYEQYF. The CDR3 DNA is TGTGCCATCAGAGACCGGGACACATACTACGAGCAGTACTTC.

The V gene is TRBV12-1, the J gene TRBJ2-7; TRBD1 is the table's D call, not checked against the DNA. TRBV12-1 corresponds to a pseudogene. CDR3 length: 14 amino acids. In nucleotides, the CDR3 is TGTGCCATTACGTACGGGACAAATCCCTACGAGCAGTACTTC. Amino acid sequence: CAITYGTNPYEQYF.

CDR3 in amino acids: CASSLGPTGHSYNEQFF. CDR3 bases: TGTGCCAGCAGCTTGGGCCCGACAGGGCACTCCTACAATGAGCAGTTCTTC. This chain joins TRBV5-6 and TRBJ2-1, with 7 nucleotides matching TRBD1. The CDR3 is 17 amino acids. J gave up 0 bases and V 0 bases, and 6 bases lay outside the gene matches. CDR1 and CDR2 (germline): SGHDT, YYEEEE.

The chain links TRBV7-2 to TRBJ2-3, with D possibly matching TRBD2 (6 bases). The ends were cut back, 4 bases at V and 5 bases at J, with 16 bases in the middle. Germline V CDR1 and CDR2: SGHTA, FQGNSA. The CDR3 runs to 15 residues. The CDR3 protein is CASSYRAGMRDTQYF. Here the CDR3 DNA reads TGTGCCAGCAGCTACCGAGCGGGTATGCGAGATACGCAGTATTTT.

The chain carries TRBV18 and TRBJ2-2, with 15 bases aligning to TRBD2. CDR3 length equals 17 residues. Trimming cost V 5 bases and J 5 bases; bases outside gene matches: 6. CDR1 is KGHSH and CDR2 is LQKENI in the germline V gene. CDR3 in DNA: TGTGCCAGCTCAACCGGGACTAGCGGGAGGATTACCGGGGAGCTGTTTTTT. Translation gives CASSTGTSGRITGELFF. Supplemented by reference TRBV18 and TRBJ2-2, the full variable domain reads NAGVMQNPRHLVRRRGQEARLRCSPMKGHSHVYWYRQLPEEGLKFMVYLQKENIIDESGMPKERFSAEFPKEGPSILRIQQVVRGDSAAYFCASSTGTSGRITGELFFGEGSRLTVL.

The V call is TRBV28, the J call TRBJ2-1, with a possible D match to TRBD2 (5 bases). The germline V gene encodes CDR1 MDHEN and CDR2 SYDVKM. V lost 9 bases and J 0 bases, leaving 9 bases between the germline ends. The CDR3 extends over 13 amino acids. CDR3 in DNA: TGTGCCAGTCGGAGGAGCTCCTACAATGAGCAGTTCTTC. Encoded protein: CASRRSSYNEQFF.